Listed below are T cell receptor beta chains from one sample, sequenced in a study of somatic mutations in cytotoxic T cells in rheumatoid arthritis. The repertoire was sequenced with immunoSEQ multiplex PCR; TCRdb's copy has only in-frame clones and lacks some. The repertoire includes more than 6,500 clones, roughly 70% of them detected once, and about 42% sits in the top ten. The sequencing input was CD8+ T cells sorted from blood. The receptors derive from a middle-aged man in good health. Both conserved end residues are part of each CDR3. The size of a clone is reported for some rows only, either as once, few or many, or as a class for expanded clones.

V gene	J gene	CDR3 length	clone size	CDR3 protein
TRBV4-3	TRBJ2-3	16	.	CASSQETGGGTDTQYF
TRBV6-4	TRBJ2-3	14	once	CASSQRGGTDTQYF
TRBV11-2	TRBJ1-1	15	.	CASSARDSLNTEAFF
TRBV6-5	TRBJ2-7	15	.	CASSYSSPYRYEQYF
TRBV28	TRBJ1-2	16	.	CASSSISWTGGDGYTF
TRBV27	TRBJ2-2	17	.	CASKQTSGTVGTGELFF
TRBV6-5	TRBJ2-1	13	.	CASSDRAWDEQFF
TRBV2	TRBJ2-1	16	.	CASSRSPALRYGEQFF
TRBV6-1	TRBJ1-3	14	.	CASPGQGNGNTIYF
TRBV5-6	TRBJ2-1	16	.	CASSLGSGGALNEQFF
TRBV7-3	TRBJ2-5	15	few	CASSLTGTAKETQYF
TRBV5-5	TRBJ1-6	14	.	CASSIDIHNSPLHF
TRBV5-6	TRBJ1-2	13	.	CASSFESNYGYTF
TRBV4-3	TRBJ1-1	14	few	CASSQKDTNTEAFF
TRBV6-5	TRBJ2-1	15	.	CASRKTGGGGNEQFF
TRBV7-2	TRBJ2-4	15	.	CASSPLGNPQNIQYF
TRBV28	TRBJ2-1	15	.	CASSYGTGGLYEQFF
TRBV4-1	TRBJ2-1	16	.	CASSQGQGSRYNEQFF
TRBV12-5	TRBJ1-1	12	.	CASGFVGTEAFF
TRBV5-1	TRBJ2-2	16	once	CASRRMGGPNTGELFF
TRBV19	TRBJ1-2	16	.	CASNPRNRGNGYGYTF
TRBV5-6	TRBJ2-4	18	.	CASSFRAGRGLAKNIQYF
TRBV2	TRBJ1-5	13	few	CASSPKETQPQHF
TRBV28	TRBJ2-1	16	.	CASSPSVGGSYNEQFF
TRBV27	TRBJ2-5	15	.	CASSLRWDSQETQYF
TRBV27	TRBJ1-2	14	.	CASSLGVGDYGYTF
TRBV5-8	TRBJ1-2	14	once	CASSRGQALPGYTF
TRBV25-1	TRBJ1-1	13	once	CASSEWTEAEAFF
TRBV4-1	TRBJ2-7	14	.	CAPPNPSPLCEQYF
TRBV2	TRBJ1-2	14	.	CASRRTEANYGYTF
TRBV28	TRBJ1-3	14	.	CASSLGQGRNTIYF
TRBV9	TRBJ1-2	16	.	CASSVEADGWNYGYTF
TRBV27	TRBJ1-1	15	.	CASSVRPGQNTEAFF
TRBV5-4	TRBJ1-2	11	.	CASSGTGFVTF
TRBV7-2	TRBJ2-1	17	.	CASSLFQNPYTDNEQFF
TRBV9	TRBJ2-2	12	medium-sized	CASSSRTGELFF
TRBV7-9	TRBJ2-3	17	.	CASSTPGLASGTDTQYF
TRBV9	TRBJ1-5	15	.	CASSSSGYSNQPQHF
TRBV28	TRBJ1-5	15	.	CASSPRTGGGQPQHF
TRBV5-4	TRBJ1-1	13	.	CASSSGIDSEAFF
TRBV7-2	TRBJ2-3	17	.	CASSSLPTSGATDTQYF
TRBV7-8	TRBJ2-2	12	.	CASSSLPSELFF
TRBV9	TRBJ1-5	14	few	CASSVEDGNQPQHF
TRBV6-4	TRBJ2-3	15	.	CASSKTSGGTDTQYF
TRBV27	TRBJ1-4	15	few	CASSTRTDGGEKLFF
TRBV9	TRBJ1-2	14	few	CASSAGDKFYGYTF
TRBV15	TRBJ1-5	13	.	CATSRVSNQPQHF
TRBV30	TRBJ1-4	11	.	CAWEGNEKLLF
TRBV7-9	TRBJ2-7	14	few	CASSLALTRPEQYF
TRBV6-4	TRBJ2-3	18	once	CASSDRSVGLGSTDTQYF
TRBV5-1	TRBJ2-7	12	.	CASRAGVSEQYF
TRBV28	TRBJ2-7	20	.	CASSSPSASGSFVWTYEQYF
TRBV28	TRBJ2-1	14	once	CASRPPGAYNEQFF
TRBV19	TRBJ1-1	16	few	CASSPQGQELNTEAFF
TRBV27	TRBJ1-1	13	.	CASSLGGVGEAFF
TRBV4-2	TRBJ2-5	16	.	CASSQDRGSGQETQYF
TRBV5-1	TRBJ2-7	20	.	CASSLRPGQREVSVKDEQYF
TRBV6-5	TRBJ2-1	11	.	CASSSSHEQFF
TRBV10-2	TRBJ2-5	14	large	CASRLGQFQETQYF